These T cell receptor beta chains were read from a single sample in a study of T cell responses to AZD1222 COVID-19 vaccine. Method: immunoSEQ multiplex PCR; TCRdb's copy keeps in-frame clones and lacks some. The repertoire has 150,000 to 200,000 clones, 92% of them found once; the top ten carry 4% to 5.5%. The sample was peripheral blood, taken on day 0 of MenACWY control vaccination. The receptors shown here come from an adult in good health. Both conserved end residues are part of each CDR3. A D gene is named only where the DNA matches it firmly. Size values are once, few and many counts, or a class for expanded clones, and some rows have none.

CDR3 DNA	CDR3 protein	D gene	V gene	J gene	clone size
TGTGCCAGCAGCCCCTACCCGGGACTAGCGGGAGTGGCTGAGCAGTTCTTC	CASSPYPGLAGVAEQFF	TRBD2	TRBV7-2	TRBJ2-1	few
TGCGCCAGCAGTGGGGACAGGACTAATGAGCAGTTCTTC	CASSGDRTNEQFF	TRBD1	TRBV10-1	TRBJ2-1	-
TGTGCCAGCAGCTCAGGGGGGTACAGCTCCTACAATGAGCAGTTCTTC	CASSSGGYSSYNEQFF	-	TRBV5-6	TRBJ2-1	few
TGTGCCAGCAGCGGGAGAACCGGGACAGGGTCAGATACGCAGTATTTT	CASSGRTGTGSDTQYF	TRBD1	TRBV9	TRBJ2-3	-
TGTGCCAGTAGTAGCGGACAGCTTAATGAAAAACTGTTTTTT	CASSSGQLNEKLFF	-	TRBV19	TRBJ1-4	-
TGTGCCAGCAGCTCAGACCGTAGGGCTGAAGCTTTCTTT	CASSSDRRAEAFF	-	TRBV11-3	TRBJ1-1	-
TGTGCCAGCAGCTCGAGCCACACCAACACTGAAGCTTTCTTT	CASSSSHTNTEAFF	-	TRBV5-8	TRBJ1-1	-
TGTGCCAGCAGGGCGGCCTGGGCTAGCGGGAAAGAGACCCAGTACTTC	CASRAAWASGKETQYF	TRBD2	TRBV11-1	TRBJ2-5	-
TGTGCCAGCAGCCCCGGACGGAATCATCAGCCCCAGCATTTT	CASSPGRNHQPQHF	-	TRBV9	TRBJ1-5	-
TGTGCCAGCAGCGGAATGGGACAGCTCAACACTGAAGCTTTCTTT	CASSGMGQLNTEAFF	TRBD1	TRBV7-9	TRBJ1-1	once
TGTGCCTGGAGCCGGGGGAGGGCAGCGGGGTATTCTTCTGGAAACACCATATATTTT	CAWSRGRAAGYSSGNTIYF	-	TRBV30	TRBJ1-3	-
TGTGCCAGCAGTTTTTTGACAGGGGGTAACGAAAAACTGTTTTTT	CASSFLTGGNEKLFF	TRBD1	TRBV28	TRBJ1-4	-
TGTGCCAGAAGCTCCAACAGGGTAGATCAGCCCCAGCATTTT	CARSSNRVDQPQHF	-	TRBV5-3	TRBJ1-5	-
TGTGCCAGCAGAACACAGGGTCTTAACTATGGCTACACCTTC	CASRTQGLNYGYTF	-	TRBV6-5	TRBJ1-2	-
TGTGCCAGTTTACAGGGTACAGATACGCAGTATTTT	CASLQGTDTQYF	-	TRBV28	TRBJ2-3	-
TGTGCCAGCAGCCCCCAGGGTGAAGCTTTCTTT	CASSPQGEAFF	-	TRBV7-8	TRBJ1-1	-
TGTGCCAGCAGTTCCTTAGCGGGAAGATACAATGAGCAGTTCTTC	CASSSLAGRYNEQFF	TRBD2	TRBV27	TRBJ2-1	-
TGTGCCAGCACCTCAGGGGGAATGAACACTGAAGCTTTCTTT	CASTSGGMNTEAFF	TRBD1	TRBV6-5	TRBJ1-1	once
TGCGCCAGCAGTCAATTCTGGGGACAGGGTTCTGGCTACACCTTC	CASSQFWGQGSGYTF	TRBD1	TRBV23-1	TRBJ1-2	-
TGCACCAGCAGCCAAGATCGGGAGGGGAAAGAAGGTCAGCCCCAGCATTTT	CTSSQDREGKEGQPQHF	-	TRBV1	TRBJ1-5	-
TGTGCCAGCAGTCTCCCCTACCGGGACATAATGAACACCGGGGAGCTGTTTTTT	CASSLPYRDIMNTGELFF	-	TRBV11-3	TRBJ2-2	-
TGCGCCAGCAGTGGTCAGGGGGGAAGCACTGAAGCTTTCTTT	CASSGQGGSTEAFF	TRBD1	TRBV10-2	TRBJ1-1	-
TGCGCCAGCAGCATCGATCAGGGGGTTGGAAACACCATATATTTT	CASSIDQGVGNTIYF	TRBD1	TRBV5-1	TRBJ1-3	-
TGCGCCAGCAGCCAAGATGGGACAGGGTTTGTTTTTGGCTATGGCTACACCTTC	CASSQDGTGFVFGYGYTF	TRBD1	TRBV4-3	TRBJ1-2	-
TGTGCCAGCAGCCGGAGGGCCGGTAATGAAAAACTGTTTTTT	CASSRRAGNEKLFF	-	TRBV3-1/TRBV3-2	TRBJ1-4	once
TGTGCCTGGAGTGTACTAGGGGGTGTTGCTAACTATGGCTACACCTTC	CAWSVLGGVANYGYTF	-	TRBV30	TRBJ1-2	-
TGTGCCAGCTCACCGACAGGGGGCAATGAGCAGTTCTTC	CASSPTGGNEQFF	TRBD1	TRBV18	TRBJ2-1	-
TGTGCCAGCAGCTCGGAAGACAGGGGAGGCTATGGCTACACCTTC	CASSSEDRGGYGYTF	TRBD1	TRBV5-4	TRBJ1-2	-
TGTGCCAGTAGCCACGACAGGGCCCCACAGCCCCAGCATTTT	CASSHDRAPQPQHF	TRBD1	TRBV19	TRBJ1-5	-
TGCGCCAGCAGCTTGGAAGGACAGAGGACCGGGGAGCTGTTTTTT	CASSLEGQRTGELFF	-	TRBV5-1	TRBJ2-2	-
TGTGCCAGCAGCCAAACAGGGGGCGAGGGCTACACCTTC	CASSQTGGEGYTF	TRBD1	TRBV5-5	TRBJ1-2	-